These 12 T cell receptor beta chains were sequenced from one sample in a study of shared clonotypes between healthy human individuals. Sequencing was performed with immunoSEQ multiplex PCR; in TCRdb, only in-frame clones are kept and a portion is missing. The sample lists 2 million to 2.5 million clones, about 94% occurring once. The sequencing input was naive CD4+ T cells sorted from blood. The subset here: CD45RA+ positively selected. Source of these receptors: a man younger than 35 in good health.

In the case of this clone: In the same sample, other DNA sequences code for this CDR3. The V and J genes are TRBV18 and TRBJ2-3, with TRBD2 matching 8 bases. The CDR3 has 16 residues. The germline V gene encodes CDR1 KGHSH and CDR2 LQKENI. The trim removed 1 base at V and 1 base at J, leaving 4 bases unmatched. The CDR3 sequence: CASSPLAGPGTDTQYF. Here the CDR3 DNA reads TGTGCCAGCTCACCACTAGCGGGACCGGGCACAGATACGCAGTATTTT.

The rearrangement links TRBV5-1 to TRBJ1-1; D gene uncertain. The CDR3 has 16 amino acids. The V and J ends lost 4 bases and 1 base respectively, with 17 bases between them. The V gene's germline CDR1 is SGHRS and CDR2 YFSETQ. CDR3 region: CASSPQSPPTNTEAFF. The CDR3 coding sequence is TGCGCCAGCAGCCCCCAAAGTCCGCCTACGAACACTGAAGCTTTCTTT.

The CDR3 DNA reads as TGTGCCAGCAGCTTAGCAATATCGGCTAGCGGGAGTTTAAATGAGCAGTTCTTC. Translation: CASSLAISASGSLNEQFF. The chain uses TRBV7-8 and TRBJ2-1; 10 bases are shared with TRBD2. The CDR3 loop spans 18 amino acids. Trimming cost V 0 bases and J 7 bases; bases outside gene matches: 12. Germline V gives CDR1 SGHVS, CDR2 FQNEAQ. Combining the CDR3 with reference TRBV7-8 and TRBJ2-1 gives the whole variable domain GAGVSQSPRYKVAKRGQDVALRCDPISGHVSLFWYQQALGQGPEFLTYFQNEAQLDKSGLPSDRFFAERPEGSVSTLKIQRTQQEDSAVYLCASSLAISASGSLNEQFFGPGTRLTVL.

This clone showed up just once. The rearrangement joins TRBV23-1 to TRBJ2-7, with unresolved D. TRBV23-1 is an open reading frame whose function is uncertain. This CDR3 comprises 11 residues. Deletions cut 10 bases from V and 3 bases from J, with 10 bases between. As DNA, the CDR3 is TGCGCCACGGTTAAACTCTACGAGCAGTACTTC. This gives the protein CATVKLYEQYF.

This rearrangement joins TRBV13 to TRBJ1-1; D is perhaps TRBD1 (6 bases). The V gene lost 5 bases and the J gene lost 3 bases, with 16 bases spanning the gap. The CDR3 consists of 15 residues. Germline CDR1 and CDR2: PRHDT and FYEKMQ (reference sequence). The CDR3 loop reads CASSRRGDGDTEAFF. The CDR3, as DNA: TGTGCCAGCAGCCGTAGGGGGGATGGTGACACTGAAGCTTTCTTT.

This chain links TRBV6-5 with TRBJ1-2; D may be TRBD1 (6 bases). The CDR3 covers 11 residues. The germline V gene has CDR1 MNHEY and CDR2 SVGAGI. V was trimmed by 9 bases and J by 6 bases, leaving 11 bases between them. CDR3 residues: CASSNRDGYTF. CDR3 nucleotides: TGTGCCAGTTCAAACAGGGATGGCTACACCTTC.

This chain joins TRBV30 and TRBJ2-2; TRBD2 might be the D (5 bases). This CDR3 region has 14 residues. The germline V gene has CDR1 GTSNPN and CDR2 SVGIG (reference sequence). The V gene lost 1 base and the J gene lost 6 bases, with 12 bases spanning the gap. The DNA of the CDR3 is TGTGCCTGGAGTGCCGGGGTAAGGGCCGGGGAGCTGTTTTTT. This encodes CAWSAGVRAGELFF.

Only one count was recorded for this clone. This chain's CDR3 is CAWRSGGNEQFF. CDR3 in DNA: TGTGCCTGGAGGTCGGGCGGGAATGAGCAGTTCTTC. The V gene is TRBV30, the J gene TRBJ2-1, with D maybe TRBD2 (5 bases). The CDR3 has 12 residues. Per the germline V gene, CDR1 is GTSNPN and CDR2 is SVGIG (reference sequence). The ends were cut back, 3 bases at V and 7 bases at J, with 10 bases in the middle.

V and J are TRBV2 and TRBJ2-6; maybe TRBD2 (6 bases). Germline V lookup: CDR1 SNHLY, CDR2 FYNNEI. Trimming left V 5 bases short and J 3 bases short, with 8 bases between. This CDR3 region has 14 residues. CDR3 residues: CASSPGVGANVLTF. CDR3 sequence (DNA): TGTGCCAGCAGTCCGGGAGTTGGGGCCAACGTCCTGACTTTC.

V usage is TRBV5-8 and J usage is TRBJ1-6, with D perhaps TRBD1 (6 bases). This CDR3 has 17 residues. CDR1 is SGHTS, CDR2 YDEGEE, per germline. V was trimmed by 2 bases and J by 1 base, leaving 13 bases between them. CDR3 DNA: TGTGCCAGCAGCTTCAAGACAGGCTGGTCCTATAATTCACCCCTCCACTTT. This gives the protein CASSFKTGWSYNSPLHF.

The CDR3, as DNA: TGTGCCAGCAGTCTAGGGACGGCCCCCTCCTACGAGCAGTACTTC. Translation: CASSLGTAPSYEQYF. The chain couples TRBV6-5 to TRBJ2-7, with D possibly being TRBD1 or TRBD2 (5 bases each). Trimming took off 5 bases at V and 0 bases at J, with 14 bases between the two ends. CDR1 and CDR2 (germline): MNHEY, SVGAGI. This CDR3 region has 15 residues.

V usage is TRBV30 and J usage is TRBJ1-5, with 7 bases fitting TRBD1. The CDR3 runs 16 residues. V was pared by 1 base and J by 6 bases, with 12 bases of the junction left unmatched. Germline CDR1 is GTSNPN and CDR2 is SVGIG (reference sequence). The CDR3 reads CAWSGMTGYGSQPQHF. CDR3 nucleotide sequence: TGTGCCTGGAGTGGAATGACAGGGTATGGCAGTCAGCCCCAGCATTTT.